This passage covers 16 T cell receptor beta chains from one sample sequenced in a study of identical twins. TCRdb independently ran MiXCR on the 5' RACE reads; one entry per CDR3 protein. Of about 330,000 distinct CDR3 sequences in the sample, 9% to 15% were seen once. This sample also appeared in a second study, on yellow fever vaccine responses in identical twins.

The sequencing input was CD8+ T cells sorted from blood. The receptors were gathered from a woman aged 18-35 years in good health.

This clonotype has a count of ten or more. This chain connects TRBV20-1 to TRBJ2-1, with D perhaps TRBD1 (6 bases). Between the trimmed V and J ends, which lost 4 bases and 4 bases, there was a span of 8 bases. CDR1 and CDR2 from the germline V gene are DFQATT and SNEGSKA (reference sequence). CDR3 length: 12 residues. CDR3 in DNA: TGCAGTGCTAAAAGGGGGTACAATGAGCAGTTCTTC. Its translation is CSAKRGYNEQFF.

This clonotype showed up many times. V and J are TRBV5-1 and TRBJ2-5; no definite D call. The CDR3 sequence is 13 residues long. CDR1 SGHRS and CDR2 YFSETQ come from the germline V gene. V was cut by 2 bases and J by 5 bases, with 10 bases left in between. The CDR3 loop reads CASSLTDAETQYF. Written as DNA, the CDR3 is TGCGCCAGCAGCTTAACAGATGCGGAGACCCAGTACTTC.

This sequence joins TRBV3-1 and TRBJ1-4, with no clear D. From germline, CDR1 is LGHDT and CDR2 YNNKEL (reference sequence). The CDR3 loop spans 13 amino acids. Deletions cut 8 bases from V and 0 bases from J, with 7 bases between. The CDR3 spells CASLDSTNEKLFF. Here the CDR3 DNA reads TGTGCCAGCTTAGATTCAACTAATGAAAAACTGTTTTTT.

This clonotype was detected a few times. This chain joins TRBV4-2 and TRBJ2-1; D possibly corresponds to TRBD2 (6 bases). V was clipped by 3 bases and J by 7 bases, with 19 bases between them. This CDR3 contains 16 residues. CDR1 and CDR2 (germline): LGHNA, YNFKEQ. The CDR3 is CASSQHLGTDLNEQFF. The DNA of the CDR3 is TGTGCCAGCAGCCAGCATCTCGGGACTGACTTGAATGAGCAGTTCTTC.

This clonotype was seen only a few times. This chain joins TRBV12-3 or TRBV12-4 and TRBJ2-3, with TRBD2 as a possible D gene (6 bases). The CDR3 loop spans 15 amino acids. V was shortened by 7 bases and J by 0 bases, with 14 bases between the two germline ends. CDR3 region: CASISSAESTDTQYF. CDR3 nucleotide sequence: TGTGCCAGCATCTCTAGCGCGGAAAGCACAGATACGCAGTATTTT.

The chain is built from TRBV7-2 and TRBJ2-7, with D tentatively TRBD1 (6 bases). V was pared by 5 bases and J by 2 bases, with 22 bases between. This CDR3 has 17 amino acids. Germline V CDR1 and CDR2: SGHTA, FQGNSA. This CDR3 reads CASSHTTGPSSTYEQYF. DNA for the CDR3: TGTGCCAGCAGCCATACAACAGGGCCATCATCGACCTACGAGCAGTACTTC. Supplemented by reference TRBV7-2 and TRBJ2-7, the full variable domain reads GAGVSQSPSNKVTEKGKDVELRCDPISGHTALYWYRQSLGQGLEFLIYFQGNSAPDKSGLPSDRFSAERTGGSVSTLTIQRTQQEDSAVYLCASSHTTGPSSTYEQYFGPGTRLTVT.

The CDR3 region has the DNA TGTGCCAGCAGACATAACTACAGGGGCAACGAGCAGTACTTC. Translated, it gives CASRHNYRGNEQYF. The chain employs TRBV13 and TRBJ2-7; 7 positions match TRBD1. CDR3 length: 14 residues. Germline lookup yields CDR1 PRHDT and CDR2 FYEKMQ (reference sequence). Unmatched junction bases numbered 10, after V lost 6 bases and J lost 5 bases.

This clonotype was detected many times. The rearrangement joins TRBV29-1 to TRBJ1-2; D unresolved. V lost 0 bases to trimming and J lost 5 bases, with 4 bases between them. Germline CDR1 is SQVTM and CDR2 is ANQGSEA. The CDR3 is 11 residues long. CDR3 residues: CSVEDRYGYTF. The CDR3 region has the DNA TGCAGCGTTGAAGATCGGTATGGCTACACCTTC. Drawing the rest from reference TRBV29-1 and TRBJ1-2, the complete variable domain is SAVISQKPSRDICQRGTSLTIQCQVDSQVTMMFWYRQQPGQSLTLIATANQGSEATYESGFVIDKFPISRPNLTFSTLTVSNMSPEDSSIYLCSVEDRYGYTFGSGTRLTVV.

This clonotype has at least ten counts. The chain has TRBV28 and TRBJ2-7; weak D call: TRBD2 (5 bases). This CDR3 is 11 amino acids long. Trimming took 6 bases from V and 4 from J, leaving 7 bases between them. CDR1 is MDHEN and CDR2 is SYDVKM in the germline V gene. The CDR3 coding sequence is TGTGCCAGCAGCCGGGGTTACGAGCAGTACTTC. Encoded protein: CASSRGYEQYF.

This clonotype came up many times. The rearrangement joins TRBV12-3 or TRBV12-4 to TRBJ2-3, with no clear D. The CDR3 is 14 amino acids. Trimming took off 0 bases at V and 0 bases at J, with 4 bases between the two ends. CDR3 region: CASSLAPSTDTQYF. CDR3 bases: TGTGCCAGCAGTTTAGCCCCTAGCACAGATACGCAGTATTTT.

The chain employs TRBV28 and TRBJ1-2; D is possibly TRBD1 (6 bases). Germline V gene lookup returns CDR1 MDHEN and CDR2 SYDVKM. V was cut by 5 bases and J by 4 bases, with 14 bases left in between. This CDR3 contains 14 residues. The CDR3 sequence is CASSPTGLGYGYTF. The DNA of the CDR3 is TGTGCCAGCAGTCCCACAGGGTTGGGCTATGGCTACACCTTC.

V gene TRBV7-9 combines with J gene TRBJ2-7, with TRBD1 as a possible D gene (5 bases). Looked up from germline, CDR1 is SEHNR and CDR2 is FQNEAQ (reference sequence). Trimming took off 4 bases at V and 6 bases at J, with 13 bases between the two ends. CDR3 size: 13 residues. The CDR3 is CASSSPRTGEQYV. The CDR3 DNA is TGTGCCAGCAGCTCCCCCCGCACAGGCGAGCAGTACGTC.

This clonotype turned up a few times. The V and J genes are TRBV15 and TRBJ2-7, with TRBD1 matching 11 bases. With V trimmed by 4 bases and J by 7 bases, 6 bases remained unmatched. CDR1 and CDR2 (germline): LNHNV, YYDKDF (reference sequence). CDR3 length equals 14 residues. The CDR3 coding sequence is TGTGCCACCAGCATAGGACAGGGGGCGTGGGAGCAGTACTTC. Its protein product is CATSIGQGAWEQYF.

The chain carries TRBV12-3 or TRBV12-4 and TRBJ2-5; D possibly matches TRBD1 or TRBD2 (5 bases each). Trimming removed 5 bases at V and 4 bases at J, with 20 bases between. CDR3 length equals 16 residues. The CDR3 loop reads CASSPRGLGAGETQYF. The CDR3 DNA sequence: TGTGCCAGCAGTCCTAGGGGTCTTGGGGCGGGAGAGACCCAGTACTTC.

This clonotype was recorded many times. This rearrangement joins TRBV20-1 to TRBJ1-2; 7 positions match TRBD1. CDR1 and CDR2 from the germline V gene are DFQATT and SNEGSKA (reference sequence). With V trimmed by 4 bases and J by 3 bases, 5 bases remained unmatched. The CDR3 sequence is 13 residues long. The chain's CDR3 is CSATITGDYGYTF. CDR3 nucleotides: TGCAGTGCTACCATAACAGGGGACTATGGCTACACCTTC.

This clonotype has a handful of counts. The chain joins TRBV3-1 to TRBJ2-5, with 9 bases aligning to TRBD2. This CDR3 has 17 amino acids. Germline V gene sequence: CDR1 LGHDT, CDR2 YNNKEL (reference sequence). The V segment lost 4 bases and the J segment 3 bases; nucleotides outside the gene matches: 12. CDR3 residues: CASSRSRRVAGEETQYF. The DNA for the CDR3 is TGTGCCAGCAGCCGCTCTCGGCGGGTAGCGGGGGAAGAGACCCAGTACTTC.